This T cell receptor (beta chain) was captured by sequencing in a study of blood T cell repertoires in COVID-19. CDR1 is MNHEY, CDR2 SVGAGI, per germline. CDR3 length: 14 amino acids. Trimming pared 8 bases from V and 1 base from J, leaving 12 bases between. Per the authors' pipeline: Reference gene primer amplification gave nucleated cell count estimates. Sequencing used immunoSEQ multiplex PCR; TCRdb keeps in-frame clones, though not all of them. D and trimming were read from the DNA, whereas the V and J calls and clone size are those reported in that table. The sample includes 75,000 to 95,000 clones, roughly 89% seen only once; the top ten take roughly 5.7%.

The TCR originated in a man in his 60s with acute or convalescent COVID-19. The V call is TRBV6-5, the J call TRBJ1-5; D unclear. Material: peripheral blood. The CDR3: CASGTSQSNQPQHF. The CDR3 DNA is TGTGCCAGCGGCACCTCTCAGAGCAATCAGCCCCAGCATTTT.